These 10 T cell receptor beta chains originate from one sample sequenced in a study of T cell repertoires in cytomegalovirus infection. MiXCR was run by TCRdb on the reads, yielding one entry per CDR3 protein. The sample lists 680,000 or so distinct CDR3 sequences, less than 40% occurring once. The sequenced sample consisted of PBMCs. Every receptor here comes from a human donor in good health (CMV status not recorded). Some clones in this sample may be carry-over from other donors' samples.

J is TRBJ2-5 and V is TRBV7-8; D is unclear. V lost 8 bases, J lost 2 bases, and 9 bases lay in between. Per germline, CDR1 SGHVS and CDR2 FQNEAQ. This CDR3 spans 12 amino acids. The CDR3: CASSANQETQYF. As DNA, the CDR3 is TGTGCCAGCTCGGCGAATCAAGAGACCCAGTACTTC. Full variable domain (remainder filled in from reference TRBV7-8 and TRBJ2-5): GAGVSQSPRYKVAKRGQDVALRCDPISGHVSLFWYQQALGQGPEFLTYFQNEAQLDKSGLPSDRFFAERPEGSVSTLKIQRTQQEDSAVYLCASSANQETQYFGPGTRLLVL.

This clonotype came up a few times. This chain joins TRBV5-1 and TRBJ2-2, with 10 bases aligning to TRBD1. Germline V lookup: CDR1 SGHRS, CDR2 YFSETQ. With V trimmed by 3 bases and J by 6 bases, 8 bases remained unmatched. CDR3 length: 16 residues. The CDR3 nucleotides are TGCGCCAGCAGCTATACGACAGGGGGCAGTTCCGGGGAGCTGTTTTTT. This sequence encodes CASSYTTGGSSGELFF.

The CDR3: CSATGLGLYEQYF. The CDR3 bases are TGCAGTGCAACGGGACTAGGACTCTACGAGCAGTACTTC. The chain has TRBV20-1 and TRBJ2-7; 8 positions match TRBD2. In germline, CDR1 is DFQATT, CDR2 SNEGSKA (reference sequence). The J segment lost 3 bases and the V segment lost 6 bases, leaving 7 bases of the junction unmatched. This CDR3 is built from 13 residues.

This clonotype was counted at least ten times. The CDR3 coding sequence is TGTGCCAGCAGTTACAATCGGCTAGCGGGAGGGTCCCCCCTCTCTCCGAACACCGGGGAGCTGTTTTTT. It codes for CASSYNRLAGGSPLSPNTGELFF. The chain employs TRBV6-2 or TRBV6-3 and TRBJ2-2; 12 bases agree with TRBD2. V shed 2 bases and J 0 bases; nucleotides not matched to a gene: 19. The germline V gene has CDR1 MNHEY and CDR2 SVGEGT. The CDR3 contains 23 residues.

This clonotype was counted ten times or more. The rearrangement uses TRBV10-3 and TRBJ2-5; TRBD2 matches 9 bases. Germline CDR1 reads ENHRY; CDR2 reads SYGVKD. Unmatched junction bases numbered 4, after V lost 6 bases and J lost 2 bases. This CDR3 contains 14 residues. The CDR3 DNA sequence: TGTGCCATCAGCGAGCGGGGGGCACAAGAGACCCAGTACTTC. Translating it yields CAISERGAQETQYF.

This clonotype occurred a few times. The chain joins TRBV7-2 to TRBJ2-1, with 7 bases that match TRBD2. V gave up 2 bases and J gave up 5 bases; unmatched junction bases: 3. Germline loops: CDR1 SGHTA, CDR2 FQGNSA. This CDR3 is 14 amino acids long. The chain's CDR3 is CASSLSGANNEQFF. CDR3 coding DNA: TGTGCCAGCAGCTTAAGCGGGGCAAACAATGAGCAGTTCTTC.

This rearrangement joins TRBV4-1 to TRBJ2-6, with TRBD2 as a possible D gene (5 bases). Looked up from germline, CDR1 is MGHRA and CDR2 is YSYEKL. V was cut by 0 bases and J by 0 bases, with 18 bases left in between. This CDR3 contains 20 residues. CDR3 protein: CASSQEFPGNPSSGANVLTF. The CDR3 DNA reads TGCGCCAGCAGCCAAGAATTTCCCGGGAACCCCTCCTCTGGGGCCAACGTCCTGACTTTC.

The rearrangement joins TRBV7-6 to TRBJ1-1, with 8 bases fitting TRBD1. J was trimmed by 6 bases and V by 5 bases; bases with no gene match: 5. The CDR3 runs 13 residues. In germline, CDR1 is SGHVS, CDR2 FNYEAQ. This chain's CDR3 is CASSGRTGSEAFF. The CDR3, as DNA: TGTGCCAGCAGCGGGAGGACAGGGTCTGAAGCTTTCTTT.

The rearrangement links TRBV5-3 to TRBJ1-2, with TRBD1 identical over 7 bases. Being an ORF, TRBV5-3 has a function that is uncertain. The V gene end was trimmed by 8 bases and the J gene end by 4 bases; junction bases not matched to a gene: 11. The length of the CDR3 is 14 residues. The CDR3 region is CASSRDRSLYGYTF. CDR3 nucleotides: TGTGCCAGCAGCAGGGACAGATCTCTCTATGGCTACACCTTC.

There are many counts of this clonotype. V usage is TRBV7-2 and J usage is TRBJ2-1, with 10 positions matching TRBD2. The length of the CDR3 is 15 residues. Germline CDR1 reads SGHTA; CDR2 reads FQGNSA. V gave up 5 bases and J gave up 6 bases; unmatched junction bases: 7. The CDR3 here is CASSLRPSGSNEQFF. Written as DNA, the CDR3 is TGTGCCAGCAGCCTAAGGCCTAGCGGGAGCAATGAGCAGTTCTTC.